This record concerns one TCR beta chain sequence. The antigen it recognizes is unknown. This specimen belongs to a study of T cells in severe cutaneous drug reactions (dated by TCRdb to about 2019). Study-level background: Patients were recruited between the early 2010s and the late 2010s from Taiwan, Thailand and a European registry network. Single-cell sequencing, quantitative PCR validation, functional assays and transgenic mouse experiments were combined with bulk TCR sequencing. The Naranjo algorithm and the ALDEN drug causality algorithm were used to assign the culprit drug. Patients in either the acute or the recovery stage provided biological samples, such as blister fluids/cells and PBMC. Libraries were prepared using iRepertoire multiplex PCR, and a comparison was cited by the authors in which similar capture of abundant clonotypes was shown across iRepertoire and 5' RACE methods with or without UMI. Only patients with a probable or definite SJS/TEN or DRESS diagnosis by RegiSCAR criteria were enrolled. General conclusions and limits of the study: CBZ-SJS/TEN patients showed strongly increased TRBV12-4 usage, with averages of 30% to 40% in blister cells and around 5% in PBMC. Whether the public TCR generalizes to SJS/TEN caused by other drugs was noted by the authors as still needing further study. All seven CBZ-SJS/TEN blister samples contained a public TCRbeta CDR3 (mean 13.57%), which was undetectable or scarce in tolerant-control and healthy-donor PBMC.

For both bulk and single-cell sequencing, libraries were prepared with the iRepertoire multiplex PCR system using TCR subtype-specific primers. Multiplex PCR with primers targeting V, D and J gene regions was used to generate bulk TCR beta libraries. Each sample contributed roughly 95-500 ng of RNA as input for preparing the bulk TCR library. An Illumina MiSeq was used to sequence the bulk TCR beta amplicons. Concerning the study's data processing: Quality control steps removed sample misassignments and low-quality sequencing reads. CDR3 was defined as the amino acids between the V-gene Y[YFLI]C motif and the J-segment [FW]GXGT motif. TRBV and TRBJ gene assignments and CDR3 clonotypes followed the IMGT database. TRBV expression in each sample was normalized to the mean expression of the same gene in PBMC from some 44 healthy donors. TCRdb reprocessed the reads, so every CDR3 protein sequence counts as one entry and DNA is not shown. Clone size and V and J calls follow TCRdb, not the original study. The sample's table covers around 4,200 distinct CDR3 sequences. Together, the top ten hold more than 65% of the sample.

The germline V gene encodes CDR1 SGHTA and CDR2 FQGTGA. The CDR3 holds 14 amino acids from the cysteine to the phenylalanine. No DNA sequence is on record. Sequenced donors were patients with carbamazepine-induced Stevens-Johnson syndrome or toxic epidermal necrolysis (CBZ-SJS/TEN). The peripheral blood repertoires were taken from CBZ-SJS/TEN patients of two origins, four or five Han Chinese and six or seven European. To search for drug-specific clonotypes, the T cell receptor repertoires of patients with drug-induced severe cutaneous adverse reactions were profiled by next-generation sequencing. The RNA was isolated from either blister cells of skin lesions or peripheral blood mononuclear cells.

The material sequenced was PBMCs. The receptor was derived from a human donor with Stevens-Johnson syndrome, a severe cutaneous drug reaction. The rearrangement combines TRBV7-3 with TRBJ1-1; the D call of TRBD1 rests on TCRdb alone, since no DNA is present to check it. The CDR3 protein: CASSLLGPNTEAFF.